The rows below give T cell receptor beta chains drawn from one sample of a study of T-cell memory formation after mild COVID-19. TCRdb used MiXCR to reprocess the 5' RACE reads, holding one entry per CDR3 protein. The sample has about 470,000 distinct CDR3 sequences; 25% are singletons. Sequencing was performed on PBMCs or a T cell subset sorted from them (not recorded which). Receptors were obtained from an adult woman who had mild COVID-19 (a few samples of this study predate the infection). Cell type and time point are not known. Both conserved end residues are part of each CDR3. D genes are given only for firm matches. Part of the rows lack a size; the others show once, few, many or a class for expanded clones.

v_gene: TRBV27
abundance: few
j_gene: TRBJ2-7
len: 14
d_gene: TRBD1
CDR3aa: CAAFRAGGPYEQYF
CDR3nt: TGTGCCGCTTTTCGGGCAGGGGGACCGTACGAGCAGTACTTC

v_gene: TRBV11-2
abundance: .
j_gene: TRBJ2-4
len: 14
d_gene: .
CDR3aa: CASSLDQVLGIQYF
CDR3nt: TGTGCCAGCAGCTTAGACCAGGTACTGGGCATTCAGTACTTC

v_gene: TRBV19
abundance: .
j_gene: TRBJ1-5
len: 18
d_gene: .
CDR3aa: CASSPRWGPTYSNQPQHF
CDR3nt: TGTGCCAGTAGTCCACGTTGGGGGCCCACATATAGCAATCAGCCCCAGCATTTT

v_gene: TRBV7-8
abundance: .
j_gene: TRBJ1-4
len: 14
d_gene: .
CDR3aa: CASSLDPRREKLFF
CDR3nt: TGTGCCAGCAGCCTGGACCCGAGGAGGGAAAAACTGTTTTTT

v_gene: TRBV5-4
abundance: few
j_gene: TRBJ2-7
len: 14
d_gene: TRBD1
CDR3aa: CASSSGTGLREQYF
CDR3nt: TGTGCCAGCAGCTCCGGGACAGGGCTACGAGAGCAGTACTTC

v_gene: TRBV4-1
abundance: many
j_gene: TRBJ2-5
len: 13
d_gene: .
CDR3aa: CASSRSGVETQYF
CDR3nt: TGCGCCAGCAGCCGTTCAGGGGTGGAGACCCAGTACTTC

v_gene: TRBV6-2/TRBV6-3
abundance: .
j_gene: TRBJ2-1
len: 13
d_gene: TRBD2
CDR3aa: CASSYSSGNEQFF
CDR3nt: TGTGCCAGCAGTTACTCTAGCGGGAATGAGCAGTTCTTC

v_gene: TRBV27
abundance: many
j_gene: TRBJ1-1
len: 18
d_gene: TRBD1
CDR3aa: CASSLTGGSLILNTEAFF
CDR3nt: TGTGCCAGCAGTTTAACAGGGGGATCCCTCATCCTGAACACTGAAGCTTTCTTT

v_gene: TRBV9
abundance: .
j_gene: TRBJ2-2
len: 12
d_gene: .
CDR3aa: CASSVGVGELFF
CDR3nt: TGTGCCAGCAGCGTAGGGGTCGGGGAGCTGTTTTTT

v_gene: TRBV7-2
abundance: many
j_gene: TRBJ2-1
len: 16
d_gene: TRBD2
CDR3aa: CASSPGTSGSGNEQFF
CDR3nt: TGTGCCAGCAGCCCAGGGACTAGCGGGAGCGGCAATGAGCAGTTCTTC

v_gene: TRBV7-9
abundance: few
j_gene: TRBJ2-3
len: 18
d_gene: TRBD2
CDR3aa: CASSWTSGNPTSTDTQYF
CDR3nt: TGTGCCAGCAGCTGGACTAGCGGCAACCCCACTAGCACAGATACGCAGTATTTT

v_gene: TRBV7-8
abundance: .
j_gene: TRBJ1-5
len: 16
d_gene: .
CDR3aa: CASSLALGGSNQPQHF
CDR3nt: TGTGCCAGCAGCTTAGCGCTTGGGGGAAGCAATCAGCCCCAGCATTTT

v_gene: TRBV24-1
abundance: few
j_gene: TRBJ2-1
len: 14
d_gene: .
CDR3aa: CATSPSGRGNEQFF
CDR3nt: TGTGCCACCAGTCCATCGGGAAGAGGGAATGAGCAGTTCTTC

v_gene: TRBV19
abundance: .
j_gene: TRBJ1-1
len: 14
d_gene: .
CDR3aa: CASSIRPLPTEAFF
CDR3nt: TGTGCCAGTAGTATAAGGCCCCTTCCCACTGAAGCTTTCTTT

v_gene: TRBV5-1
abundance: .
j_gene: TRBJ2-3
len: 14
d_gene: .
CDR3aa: CASTVSPPTDTQYF
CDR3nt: TGCGCCAGCACTGTAAGTCCCCCCACAGATACGCAGTATTTT

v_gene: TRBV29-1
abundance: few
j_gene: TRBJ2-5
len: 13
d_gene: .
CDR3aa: CSVERGGAETQYF
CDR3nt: TGCAGCGTTGAGAGGGGGGGCGCGGAGACCCAGTACTTC

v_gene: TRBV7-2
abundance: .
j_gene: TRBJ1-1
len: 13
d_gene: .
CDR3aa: CASSLDWGGGAFF
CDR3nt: TGTGCCAGCAGCTTAGACTGGGGTGGGGGAGCTTTCTTT

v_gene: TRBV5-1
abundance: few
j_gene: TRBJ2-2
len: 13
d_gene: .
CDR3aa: CASNPTQTGELFF
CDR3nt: TGCGCCAGCAACCCCACACAGACCGGGGAGCTGTTTTTT

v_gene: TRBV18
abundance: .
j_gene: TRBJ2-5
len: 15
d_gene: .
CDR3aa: CASSPRGLTQETQYF
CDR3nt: TGTGCCAGCTCACCACGGGGACTGACGCAAGAGACCCAGTACTTC

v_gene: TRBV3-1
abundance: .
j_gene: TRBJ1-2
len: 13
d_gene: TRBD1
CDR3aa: CASSKRAGGGYTF
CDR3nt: TGTGCCAGCAGCAAAAGGGCAGGGGGAGGCTACACCTTC

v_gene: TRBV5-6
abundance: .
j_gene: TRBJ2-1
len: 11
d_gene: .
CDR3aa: CASSFGRRPFF
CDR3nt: TGTGCCAGCAGCTTCGGGCGGCGCCCGTTCTTC

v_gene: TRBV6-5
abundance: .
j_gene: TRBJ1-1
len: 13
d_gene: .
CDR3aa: CASRGRGWVTAFF
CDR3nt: TGTGCCAGCAGGGGTCGCGGATGGGTGACGGCTTTCTTT

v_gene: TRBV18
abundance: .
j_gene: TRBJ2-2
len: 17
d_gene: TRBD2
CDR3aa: CASSPVGTSANTGELFF
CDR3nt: TGTGCCAGCTCACCAGTTGGGACTAGCGCGAACACCGGGGAGCTGTTTTTT

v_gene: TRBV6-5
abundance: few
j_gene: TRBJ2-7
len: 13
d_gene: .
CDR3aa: CASSYAADYEQYF
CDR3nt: TGTGCCAGCAGTTATGCTGCGGACTACGAGCAGTACTTC

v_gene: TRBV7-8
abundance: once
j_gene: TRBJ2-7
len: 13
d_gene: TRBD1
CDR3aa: CASSDRGLSEQYF
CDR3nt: TGTGCCAGCAGTGACAGGGGGCTCTCCGAGCAGTACTTC

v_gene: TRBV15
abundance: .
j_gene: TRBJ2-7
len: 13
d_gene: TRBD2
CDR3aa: CAVRDYSSYEQYF
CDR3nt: TGTGCCGTCCGGGACTACAGCTCCTACGAGCAGTACTTC

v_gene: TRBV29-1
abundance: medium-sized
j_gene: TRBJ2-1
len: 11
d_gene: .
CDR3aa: CSVERNNEQFF
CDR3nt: TGCAGCGTTGAACGAAACAATGAGCAGTTCTTC

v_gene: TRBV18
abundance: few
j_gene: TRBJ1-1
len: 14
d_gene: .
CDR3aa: CASSPTAMNTEAFF
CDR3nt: TGTGCCAGCTCACCTACAGCCATGAACACTGAAGCTTTCTTT

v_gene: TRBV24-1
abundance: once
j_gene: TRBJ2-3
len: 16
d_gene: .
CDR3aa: CATSEGFGPHTDTQYF
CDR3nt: TGTGCCACCAGTGAGGGTTTCGGCCCACACACAGATACGCAGTATTTT

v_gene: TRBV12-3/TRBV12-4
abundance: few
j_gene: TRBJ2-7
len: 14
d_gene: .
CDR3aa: CASSLANPPYEQYF
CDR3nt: TGTGCCAGCAGTTTAGCGAACCCACCGTACGAGCAGTACTTC

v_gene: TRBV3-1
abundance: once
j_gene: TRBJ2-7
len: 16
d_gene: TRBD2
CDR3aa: CASSPILAGAVYEQYF
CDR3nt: TGTGCCAGCAGCCCCATCCTAGCGGGTGCCGTCTACGAGCAGTACTTC

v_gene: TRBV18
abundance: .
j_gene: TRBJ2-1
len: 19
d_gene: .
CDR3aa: CASSPPNKGTDPLYNEQFF
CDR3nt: TGTGCCAGCTCACCACCCAACAAGGGGACTGACCCTCTATATAATGAGCAGTTCTTC

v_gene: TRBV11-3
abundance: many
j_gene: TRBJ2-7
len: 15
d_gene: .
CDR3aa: CASSPQGGMSYEQYF
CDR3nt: TGTGCCAGCAGCCCCCAGGGGGGTATGTCTTACGAGCAGTACTTC

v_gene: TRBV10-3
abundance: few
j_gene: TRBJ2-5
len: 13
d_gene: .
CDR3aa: CAISVVREETQYF
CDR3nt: TGTGCCATCAGTGTAGTCAGGGAAGAGACCCAGTACTTC

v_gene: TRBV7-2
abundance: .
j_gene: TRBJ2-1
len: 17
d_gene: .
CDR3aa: CASSLEEGRRSYNEQFF
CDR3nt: TGTGCCAGCAGCTTAGAGGAGGGACGACGCTCCTACAATGAGCAGTTCTTC

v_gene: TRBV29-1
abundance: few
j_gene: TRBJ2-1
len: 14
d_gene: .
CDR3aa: CSVRTIERDNEQFF
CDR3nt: TGCAGCGTTAGAACGATCGAGCGGGACAATGAGCAGTTCTTC

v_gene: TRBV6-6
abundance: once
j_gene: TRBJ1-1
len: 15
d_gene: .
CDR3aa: CASRSPGPRNTEAFF
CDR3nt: TGTGCCAGCAGATCTCCGGGACCCAGAAACACTGAAGCTTTCTTT

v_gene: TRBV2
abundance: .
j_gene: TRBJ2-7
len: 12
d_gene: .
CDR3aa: CASSDRPYEQYF
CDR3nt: TGTGCCAGCAGTGACAGACCCTACGAGCAGTACTTC

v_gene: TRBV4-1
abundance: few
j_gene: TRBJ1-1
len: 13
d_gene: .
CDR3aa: CASSQPGASEAFF
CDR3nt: TGCGCCAGCAGCCAGCCAGGGGCATCTGAAGCTTTCTTT

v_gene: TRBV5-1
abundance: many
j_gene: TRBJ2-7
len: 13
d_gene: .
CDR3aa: CASSLQGTYEQYF
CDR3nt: TGTGCCAGCAGCCTACAGGGAACCTACGAGCAGTACTTC

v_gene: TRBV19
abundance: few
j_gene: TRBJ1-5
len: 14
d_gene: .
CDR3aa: CASSIQADNQPQHF
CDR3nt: TGTGCCAGTAGTATACAGGCGGACAATCAGCCCCAGCATTTT

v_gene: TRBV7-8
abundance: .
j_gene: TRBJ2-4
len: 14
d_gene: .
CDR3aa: CASSPEGAKNIQYF
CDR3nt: TGTGCCAGCAGCCCTGAGGGGGCCAAAAACATTCAGTACTTC